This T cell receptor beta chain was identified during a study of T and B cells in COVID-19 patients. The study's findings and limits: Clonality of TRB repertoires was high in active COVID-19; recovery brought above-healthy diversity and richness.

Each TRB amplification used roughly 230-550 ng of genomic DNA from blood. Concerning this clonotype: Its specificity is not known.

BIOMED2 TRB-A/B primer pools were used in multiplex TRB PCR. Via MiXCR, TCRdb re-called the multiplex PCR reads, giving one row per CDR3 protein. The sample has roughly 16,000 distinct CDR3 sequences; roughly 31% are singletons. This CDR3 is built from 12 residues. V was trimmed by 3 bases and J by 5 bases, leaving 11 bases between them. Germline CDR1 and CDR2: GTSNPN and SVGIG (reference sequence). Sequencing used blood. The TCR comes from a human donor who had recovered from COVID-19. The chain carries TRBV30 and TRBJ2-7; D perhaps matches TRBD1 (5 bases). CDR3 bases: TGTGCCTGGAGCCGGACCAGGGACGAGCAGTACTTC. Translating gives CAWSRTRDEQYF. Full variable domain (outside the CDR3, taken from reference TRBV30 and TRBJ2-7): SQTIHQWPATLVQPVGSPLSLECTVEGTSNPNLYWYRQAAGRGLQLLFYSVGIGQISSEVPQNLSASRPQDRQFILSSKKLLLSDSGFYLCAWSRTRDEQYFGPGTRLTVT.